Below, one T cell receptor beta chain is given with its context. The antigen is not known. Naive CD8 cells lacked CD45RO and underwent positive selection for CCR7, leaving out terminally differentiated effector memory CD45RA+ cells. The data were obtained in a study of shared clonotypes between healthy human individuals. Study observations and caveats: Non-shared clonotypes were found to have lower generation probabilities than the clonotypes that were shared by all four of the sorted-subset donors.

Every subset's genomic DNA went evenly onto several immunoSEQ plates. Replicate PCRs run on sorted subsets employed 150 to 250 ng DNA, approximately 30,000 T cell genomes. Measured with immunoSEQ multiplex PCR; TCRdb has only the in-frame clones, and not every one. The sample gives roughly 2,000,000 clones, about 95% of which show up once; more than 0.95% is in the top ten. The CDR3 has 15 amino acids. Germline V gene sequence: CDR1 MNHEY, CDR2 SMNVEV (reference sequence). The J segment lost 5 bases and the V segment lost 1 base, leaving 5 bases of the junction unmatched. The origin of this receptor is a man aged 18-30 years in good health. The chain uses TRBV27 and TRBJ2-7; TRBD2 matches at 10 bases. What was sequenced was naive CD8+ T cells sorted from blood. Here the CDR3 reads CASSLWSGRANEQYF. CDR3 in DNA: TGTGCCAGCAGTTTATGGAGCGGGAGGGCCAACGAGCAGTACTTC.